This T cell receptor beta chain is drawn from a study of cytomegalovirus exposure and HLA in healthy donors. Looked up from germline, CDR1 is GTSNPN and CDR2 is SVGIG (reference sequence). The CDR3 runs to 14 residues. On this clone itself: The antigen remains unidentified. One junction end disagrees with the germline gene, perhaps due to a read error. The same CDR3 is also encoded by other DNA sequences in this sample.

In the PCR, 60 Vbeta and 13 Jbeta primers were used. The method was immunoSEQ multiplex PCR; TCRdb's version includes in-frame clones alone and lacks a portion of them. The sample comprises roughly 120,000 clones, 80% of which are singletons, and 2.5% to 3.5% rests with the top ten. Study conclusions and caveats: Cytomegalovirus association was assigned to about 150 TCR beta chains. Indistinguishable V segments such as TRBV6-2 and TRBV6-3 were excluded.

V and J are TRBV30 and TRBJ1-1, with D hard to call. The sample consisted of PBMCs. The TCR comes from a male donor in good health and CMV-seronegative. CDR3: CAWSVRSRGTEAFF. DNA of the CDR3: TGTGCCTGGAGTGTACGGTCCCGAGGCACTGAAGCCTTCTTT.